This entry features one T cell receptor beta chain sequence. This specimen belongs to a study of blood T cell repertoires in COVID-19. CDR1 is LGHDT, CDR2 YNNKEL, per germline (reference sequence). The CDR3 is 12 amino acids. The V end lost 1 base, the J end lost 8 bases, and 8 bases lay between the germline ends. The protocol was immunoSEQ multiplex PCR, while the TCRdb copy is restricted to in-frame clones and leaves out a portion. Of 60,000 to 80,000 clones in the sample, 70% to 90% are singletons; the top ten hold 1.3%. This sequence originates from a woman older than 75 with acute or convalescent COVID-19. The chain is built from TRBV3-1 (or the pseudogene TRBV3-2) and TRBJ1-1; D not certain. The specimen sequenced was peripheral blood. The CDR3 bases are TGTGCCAGCAGCCAAGTTGGGAGAGAAGCTTTCTTT. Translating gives CASSQVGREAFF.